This TCR beta chain derives from a study of T cells expressing NK-cell markers. Study summary: The authors sequenced eight donors, of whom seven were HCMV-seropositive and one was seronegative. General study points: NKG2C+ dominant clonotypes from more than 5 donors made up about 1.0-7.5% of CD8+ T cells.

On this clonotype itself: Antigen unknown.

The V gene's germline CDR1 is SGHRS and CDR2 YFSETQ. This CDR3 contains 19 residues. For each CDR3 protein, TCRdb gives one entry from its re-call of the 5' RACE reads, without DNA. The sample spans 500,000 or so distinct CDR3 sequences; the ten largest clones claim 3% to 4.5%. This chain connects TRBV5-1 to TRBJ2-1; TCRdb designates TRBD2, a call that cannot be tested without DNA. This TCR was recovered from a man aged 18 to 35 in good health. The sample taken for sequencing was blood T cells: a sorted CD56 or NKG2C T cell subset, CD4+ or CD8+ T cells, or bulk PBMC T cells (not recorded which). CDR3 protein: CASSRYGASGTRGYNEQFF.